The entry that follows covers one T cell receptor beta chain sequence. The source of the sample is a study of blood T cell repertoires in COVID-19. Study-level background: COVID-19 samples from acute and convalescent phases originated in the United States, Italy and Spain. Sources were T cells, B-cell-depleted T cells, or PBMCs; the material itself was cDNA or gDNA.

V lost 1 base to trimming and J lost 5 bases; unmatched junction nucleotides: 4. The CDR3 runs 15 residues. Germline CDR1 reads SGHNT; CDR2 reads YENEEA. TCRdb's copy holds only in-frame clones and misses some; the assay was immunoSEQ multiplex PCR. The repertoire holds 130,000 to 150,000 clones, with around nine tenths as singletons. The sample consisted of peripheral blood. The TCR originated in a human donor in a cohort sampled during active COVID-19. The rearrangement joins TRBV11-3 to TRBJ2-5; 10 bases are a match to TRBD2. Here the CDR3 reads CASSLVTSGAETQYF. The CDR3 nucleotides are TGTGCCAGCAGCTTAGTAACTAGCGGGGCGGAGACCCAGTACTTC.